The next 17 T cell receptor beta chains were all read from a single sample in a study of shared clonotypes between healthy human individuals. Terminally differentiated effector memory CD45RA+ cells were excluded by CCR7 positive selection of CD45RO-negative cells. The repertoire was sequenced with immunoSEQ multiplex PCR; TCRdb's copy has only in-frame clones and lacks some. The table records about 2.1 million clones, approximately 94% of them present only once. The sample consisted of naive CD8+ T cells from PBMCs. These receptors were obtained from a man between 18 and 35 years old in good health. Some clones in this sample may be carry-over from other donors' samples.

V usage is TRBV9 and J usage is TRBJ1-1, with a possible D match to TRBD1 (6 bases). The V and J ends lost 7 bases and 3 bases respectively, with 16 bases between them. This CDR3 comprises 14 residues. Germline lookup yields CDR1 SGDLS and CDR2 YYNGEE. The CDR3 nucleotides are TGTGCCAGCTCCTCAGGACAGCTACACACTGAAGCTTTCTTT. Translation gives CASSSGQLHTEAFF.

The J gene is TRBJ1-1, the V gene TRBV18, with a possible D match to TRBD1 (5 bases). CDR1 and CDR2 (germline): KGHSH, LQKENI. V lost 4 bases, J lost 11 bases, and 14 bases lay in between. The CDR3 sequence is 12 residues long. CDR3: CASSLDTPGAFF. DNA for the CDR3: TGTGCCAGCTCACTGGACACCCCTGGGGCTTTCTTT.

The V call is TRBV7-9, the J call TRBJ2-4; TRBD1 aligns across 10 bases. The CDR3 is made up of 15 amino acids. Germline CDR1 is SEHNR and CDR2 is FQNEAQ (reference sequence). V dropped 4 bases and J dropped 4; count of bases not matched to a gene: 4. The chain's CDR3 is CASSSAGQGKNIQYF. CDR3 nucleotides: TGTGCCAGCAGCTCAGCGGGACAGGGGAAAAACATTCAGTACTTC.

This clone has a handful of counts. This specimen includes other DNA sequences encoding the same CDR3. This chain connects TRBV7-9 to TRBJ1-5; D unresolved. This CDR3 is built from 12 residues. From germline, CDR1 is SEHNR and CDR2 FQNEAQ (reference sequence). The germline V and J ends were trimmed by 0 bases and 5 bases, with 2 bases remaining between them. The CDR3: CASSLADQPQHF. The CDR3, as DNA: TGTGCCAGCAGCTTAGCAGATCAGCCCCAGCATTTT.

The genes are TRBV23-1 and TRBJ2-7; 7 nucleotides align to TRBD2. TRBV23-1 is assigned to the ORF class and has an uncertain function. The CDR3 length is 17 residues. The V and J ends lost 0 bases and 2 bases, in that order; junction bases with no gene match: 10. CDR3 sequence (DNA): TGCGCCAGCAGTCAATCGGAGAAGCGGGACTTGACCTACGAGCAGTACTTC. It translates to CASSQSEKRDLTYEQYF.

This rearrangement joins TRBV7-9 to TRBJ2-7, with TRBD2 identical over 10 bases. V trimming: 4 bases; J trimming: 7 bases; junction bases outside the gene matches: 7. CDR1 is SEHNR, CDR2 FQNEAQ, per germline (reference sequence). This CDR3 region has 14 residues. CDR3 sequence: CASSSLAGAREQYF. CDR3 in DNA: TGTGCCAGCAGCTCCCTAGCGGGAGCGCGGGAGCAGTACTTC.

CDR3 bases: TGTGCCAGCAGCCCTCCAGCCCCAGGATCCCTCGAGCAGTACTTC. Translation: CASSPPAPGSLEQYF. The V and J genes are TRBV7-9 and TRBJ2-7; D not certain. Germline CDR1 SEHNR, CDR2 FQNEAQ (reference sequence). The length of the CDR3 is 15 residues. V lost 5 bases and J 6 bases, leaving 20 bases between the germline ends.

The chain recombines TRBV5-8 with TRBJ2-2; D is uncertain. V lost 0 bases, J lost 4 bases, and 4 bases lay in between. CDR1 and CDR2 (germline): SGHTS, YDEGEE. This CDR3 region has 13 residues. CDR3 sequence: CASSLEITGELFF. In nucleotides, the CDR3 is TGTGCCAGCAGCTTGGAAATCACCGGGGAGCTGTTTTTT.

This clone has just a few counts. The chain has TRBV19 and TRBJ2-1; 11 nucleotides align to TRBD2. Germline V gene sequence: CDR1 LNHDA, CDR2 SQIVND (reference sequence). This CDR3 contains 15 residues. The trim removed 5 bases at V and 7 bases at J, leaving 7 bases unmatched. This CDR3 is CASSELAGGQNEQFF. The CDR3 nucleotides read TGTGCCAGTAGTGAGCTAGCGGGAGGTCAGAATGAGCAGTTCTTC.

The gene calls are TRBV6-5 and TRBJ1-2; 9 bases match TRBD1. Germline V gives CDR1 MNHEY, CDR2 SVGAGI. V was pared by 8 bases and J by 7 bases, with 11 bases of the junction left unmatched. The CDR3 is 14 residues long. The CDR3 nucleotides are TGTGCCAGCGGTGAGGGACAGGGTGTATTTGGCTACACCTTC. Translating gives CASGEGQGVFGYTF.

The chain has TRBV27 and TRBJ2-7, with TRBD2 matching over 15 bases. The CDR3 totals 16 residues. Germline V gives CDR1 MNHEY, CDR2 SMNVEV (reference sequence). Unmatched junction bases numbered 9, after V lost 6 bases and J lost 6 bases. CDR3 nucleotide sequence: TGTGCCAGCAGGGGGACTAGCGGGAGGTGGCACTCCGAGCAGTACTTC. Translating it yields CASRGTSGRWHSEQYF.

This chain uses TRBV28 with TRBJ2-7; the D gene is possibly TRBD1 (5 bases). Trimming cost V 0 bases and J 2 bases, with 11 bases left between them. CDR3 length: 15 residues. The germline CDR1 and CDR2 sequences are MDHEN and SYDVKM. The CDR3 is CASSLWSQGTYEQYF. Here the CDR3 DNA reads TGTGCCAGCAGTTTATGGTCCCAGGGAACCTACGAGCAGTACTTC.

V and J are TRBV27 and TRBJ2-7; 7 bases agree with TRBD1. The CDR3 extends over 15 amino acids. The germline V gene has CDR1 MNHEY and CDR2 SMNVEV (reference sequence). The V and J ends lost 3 bases and 4 bases, in that order; junction bases with no gene match: 9. The CDR3 nucleotides are TGTGCCAGCAGTTTCGGTGGGACAGCTATGTACGAGCAGTACTTC. Protein sequence: CASSFGGTAMYEQYF.

The J gene is TRBJ2-7, the V gene TRBV6-6; a possible D gene is TRBD1 (5 bases). This CDR3 region has 14 residues. Trimming left V 7 bases short and J 0 bases short, with 13 bases between. CDR1 and CDR2 from the germline V gene are MNHNY and SVGAGI (reference sequence). CDR3 protein: CASTQGPYSYEQYF. DNA for the CDR3: TGTGCCAGCACCCAGGGCCCCTACTCCTACGAGCAGTACTTC.

With respect to this clone: The same CDR3 is also encoded by other DNA sequences in this sample. The rearrangement uses TRBV29-1 and TRBJ2-7, with D maybe TRBD1 (7 bases). The CDR3 spans 12 residues. V shed 6 bases and J shed 3 bases, with 12 bases lying between them. The germline CDR1 and CDR2 sequences are SQVTM and ANQGSEA. CDR3 sequence: CSVRDRGYEQYF. In nucleotides, the CDR3 is TGCAGCGTGCGGGACAGAGGCTACGAGCAGTACTTC.

This rearrangement joins TRBV7-9 to TRBJ2-1; D is perhaps TRBD1 or TRBD2 (6 bases each). CDR1 is SEHNR, CDR2 FQNEAQ, per germline (reference sequence). The CDR3 spans 14 residues. The V end lost 0 bases, the J end lost 8 bases, and 11 bases lay between the germline ends. CDR3 coding DNA: TGTGCCAGCAGCTTAGCTGGGGGGCGCGATGAGCAGTTCTTC. Protein: CASSLAGGRDEQFF.

This chain joins TRBV5-6 and TRBJ1-1; 10 bases line up with TRBD1. V dropped 2 bases and J dropped 4; count of bases not matched to a gene: 11. The CDR3 has 17 residues. Germline V gene data show CDR1 as SGHDT and CDR2 as YYEEEE. CDR3 residues: CASSFGDRGESSTEAFF. CDR3 nucleotide sequence: TGTGCCAGCAGCTTTGGGGACAGGGGTGAAAGTTCCACTGAAGCTTTCTTT.